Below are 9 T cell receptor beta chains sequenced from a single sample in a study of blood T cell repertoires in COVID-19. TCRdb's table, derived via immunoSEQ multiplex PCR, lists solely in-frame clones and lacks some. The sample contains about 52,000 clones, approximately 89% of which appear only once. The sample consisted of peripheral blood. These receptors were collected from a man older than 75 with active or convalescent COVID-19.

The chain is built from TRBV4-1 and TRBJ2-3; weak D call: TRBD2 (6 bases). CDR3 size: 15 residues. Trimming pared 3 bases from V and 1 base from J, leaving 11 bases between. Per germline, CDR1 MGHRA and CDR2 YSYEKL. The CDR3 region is CASSQVTGGTDTQYF. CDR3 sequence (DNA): TGCGCCAGCAGCCAGGTAACGGGGGGCACAGATACGCAGTATTTT.

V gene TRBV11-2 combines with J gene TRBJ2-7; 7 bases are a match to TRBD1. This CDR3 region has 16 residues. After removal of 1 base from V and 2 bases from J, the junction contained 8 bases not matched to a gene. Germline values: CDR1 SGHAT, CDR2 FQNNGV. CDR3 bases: TGTGCCAGCAGCTTAGGGTGGCAGGGGGAGACCTACGAGCAGTACTTC. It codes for CASSLGWQGETYEQYF.

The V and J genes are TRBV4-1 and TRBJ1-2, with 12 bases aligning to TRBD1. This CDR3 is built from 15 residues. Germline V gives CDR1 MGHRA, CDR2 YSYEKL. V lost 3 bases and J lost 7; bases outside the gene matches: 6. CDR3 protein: CASSQGQGAFSGYTF. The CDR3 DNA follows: TGCGCCAGCAGCCAGGGACAGGGGGCTTTCAGTGGCTACACCTTC.

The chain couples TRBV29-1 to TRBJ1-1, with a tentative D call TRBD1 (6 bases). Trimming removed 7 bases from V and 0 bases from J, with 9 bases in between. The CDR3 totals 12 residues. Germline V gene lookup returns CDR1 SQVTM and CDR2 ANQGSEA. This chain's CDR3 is CSGTGMNTEAFF. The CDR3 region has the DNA TGCAGCGGAACAGGGATGAACACTGAAGCTTTCTTT.

DNA for the CDR3: TGTGCCAGCAGCGTTTCGGGTCGGGGAGGGATCTACGAGCAGTACTTC. It is translated as CASSVSGRGGIYEQYF. The rearrangement links TRBV9 to TRBJ2-7; 7 bases are a match to TRBD2. This CDR3 region has 16 residues. The ends lost 2 bases at V and 3 bases at J; junction bases unmatched: 11. From germline, CDR1 is SGDLS and CDR2 YYNGEE.

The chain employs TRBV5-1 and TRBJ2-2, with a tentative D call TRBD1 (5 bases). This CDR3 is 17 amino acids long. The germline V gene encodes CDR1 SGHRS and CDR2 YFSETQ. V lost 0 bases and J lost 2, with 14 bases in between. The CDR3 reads CASSLAGQGYNTGELFF. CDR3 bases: TGCGCCAGCAGCTTGGCCGGGCAGGGCTACAACACCGGGGAGCTGTTTTTT.

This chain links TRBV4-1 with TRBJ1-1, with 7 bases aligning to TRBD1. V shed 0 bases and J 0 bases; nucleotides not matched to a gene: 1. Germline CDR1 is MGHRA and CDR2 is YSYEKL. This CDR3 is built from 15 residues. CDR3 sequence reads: CASSQEQGMNTEAFF. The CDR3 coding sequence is TGCGCCAGCAGCCAAGAACAGGGGATGAACACTGAAGCTTTCTTT.

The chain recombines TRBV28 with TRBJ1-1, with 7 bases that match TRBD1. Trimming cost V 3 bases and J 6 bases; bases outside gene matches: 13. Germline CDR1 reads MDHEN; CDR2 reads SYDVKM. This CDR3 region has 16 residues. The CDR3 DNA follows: TGTGCCAGCAGTTTTCAGGGGGGCGAGGGCTCCGCTGAAGCTTTCTTT. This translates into CASSFQGGEGSAEAFF.

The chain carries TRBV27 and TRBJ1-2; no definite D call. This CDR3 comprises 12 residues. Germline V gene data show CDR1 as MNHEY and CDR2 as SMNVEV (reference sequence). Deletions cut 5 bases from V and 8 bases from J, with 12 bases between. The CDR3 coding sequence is TGTGCCAGCAGTCCTCGACCGGGAGGCTACACCTTC. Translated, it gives CASSPRPGGYTF.